Below are 18 T cell receptor beta chains sequenced from a single sample in a study of T cells in Graves' hyperthyroidism and ophthalmopathy. Amplified regions were TCR beta CDR3 sequences from RNA transcripts. The TCR CDR3 first-round RT-PCR relied on the HTBI primer set. TCRdb re-called the multiplex PCR reads with MiXCR, one entry per CDR3 protein. The sample has roughly 600,000 distinct CDR3 sequences, approximately 14% seen once. Sequencing was performed on blood. These receptors originate from a woman in her 50s with Graves' ophthalmopathy.

V gene TRBV5-6 combines with J gene TRBJ1-5; TRBD1 agrees at 9 bases. The J segment lost 7 bases and the V segment lost 0 bases, leaving 11 bases of the junction unmatched. CDR3 length: 17 amino acids. Germline V gene lookup returns CDR1 SGHDT and CDR2 YYEEEE. CDR3: CASSLGTGQGIRQPQHF. In DNA form, the CDR3 reads TGTGCCAGCAGCTTGGGAACGGGACAGGGCATCAGGCAGCCCCAGCATTTT.

In this sample, this clonotype turned up many times. This chain uses TRBV18 with TRBJ1-1, with D uncertain. The ends were cut back, 0 bases at V and 1 base at J, with 9 bases in the middle. This CDR3 has 15 residues. The germline gives CDR1 KGHSH, CDR2 LQKENI. The CDR3 coding sequence is TGTGCCAGCTCACCACCGTTTTTAGAGAACACTGAAGCTTTCTTT. Residues: CASSPPFLENTEAFF.

This clonotype has a count of ten or more. This chain uses TRBV5-8 with TRBJ1-5; D gene ambiguous. This CDR3 region has 13 residues. The germline gives CDR1 SGHTS, CDR2 YDEGEE. V was cut by 4 bases and J by 1 base, with 6 bases left in between. The CDR3 sequence: CASSGKSNQPQHF. The DNA of the CDR3 is TGTGCCAGCAGCGGAAAGAGCAATCAGCCCCAGCATTTT.

This rearrangement joins TRBV14 to TRBJ2-7, with 9 bases identical to TRBD2. The germline gives CDR1 SGHDN, CDR2 FVKESK. CDR3 length equals 15 residues. With V trimmed by 0 bases and J by 4 bases, 4 bases remained unmatched. The CDR3 DNA reads as TGTGCCAGCAGCCAAGATAGCGGGAGTGTATACGAGCAGTACTTC. Its translation is CASSQDSGSVYEQYF.

This clonotype was recorded a few times. The rearrangement joins TRBV27 to TRBJ2-2, with 9 bases identical to TRBD2. Germline V CDR1 and CDR2: MNHEY, SMNVEV (reference sequence). J lost 0 bases, V lost 1 base, and 3 bases had no gene match. The CDR3 loop spans 17 amino acids. CDR3 sequence (DNA): TGTGCCAGCAGTTTATACGCTAGCGGGGCGAACACCGGGGAGCTGTTTTTT. This sequence encodes CASSLYASGANTGELFF.

This clonotype was seen ten or more times. The chain is built from TRBV7-3 and TRBJ2-1; the match to TRBD2 covers 10 bases. Per the germline V gene, CDR1 is SGHTA and CDR2 is FQGTGA. The ends lost 4 bases at V and 5 bases at J; junction bases unmatched: 5. CDR3 length: 15 residues. CDR3 sequence (DNA): TGTGCCAGCAGCTCAGCGGGAGGGCCCCACAATGAGCAGTTCTTC. Residues: CASSSAGGPHNEQFF.

The rearrangement links TRBV20-1 to TRBJ2-1, with 7 nucleotides matching TRBD2. The V and J ends lost 4 bases and 3 bases, in that order; junction bases with no gene match: 18. The CDR3 has 18 residues. From germline, CDR1 is DFQATT and CDR2 SNEGSKA (reference sequence). In DNA form, the CDR3 reads TGCAGTGCTATTGGGGGGGGTTACGGAATCACACGCTACAATGAGCAGTTCTTC. Encoded protein: CSAIGGGYGITRYNEQFF.

This clonotype was picked up many times. In DNA, the CDR3 is TGCAGCGCCCTCAGGGGAAAAGGGGAGACCCAGTACTTC. Encoded protein: CSALRGKGETQYF. This rearrangement joins TRBV29-1 to TRBJ2-5, with D maybe TRBD1 (6 bases). The CDR3 spans 13 residues. The germline V gene encodes CDR1 SQVTM and CDR2 ANQGSEA. Deletions cut 7 bases from V and 5 bases from J, with 17 bases between.

This clonotype was seen more than once but under ten times. This chain links TRBV6-1 with TRBJ2-7, with 9 bases fitting TRBD2. The CDR3 totals 13 residues. CDR1 is MNHNS and CDR2 is SASEGT in the germline V gene. CDR3 sequence (DNA): TGTGTCGCATGGGCTAGCGGGGCCTACGAGCAGTACTTC. Protein sequence: CVAWASGAYEQYF.

The table lists this clonotype with many counts. This rearrangement joins TRBV6-2 or TRBV6-3 to TRBJ2-1; TRBD2 matches at 10 bases. Germline V gives CDR1 MNHEY, CDR2 SVGEGT. This CDR3 comprises 13 residues. Trimming removed 4 bases from V and 7 bases from J; junction bases left unmatched: 1. The DNA of the CDR3 is TGTGCCAGCAGTTCTAGCGGGAGTAATGAGCAGTTCTTC. This translates into CASSSSGSNEQFF.

The gene calls are TRBV6-1 and TRBJ2-2; TRBD2 might be the D (6 bases). Trimming took 10 bases from V and 1 from J, leaving 13 bases between them. Germline V gene sequence: CDR1 MNHNS, CDR2 SASEGT. The CDR3 has 14 amino acids. CDR3 sequence reads: CATLSGKNTGELFF. Here the CDR3 DNA reads TGTGCCACCCTTAGCGGAAAGAACACCGGGGAGCTGTTTTTT.

The chain employs TRBV5-1 and TRBJ2-7; D is unresolved. V was pared by 0 bases and J by 1 base, with 11 bases between. Germline V gene sequence: CDR1 SGHRS, CDR2 YFSETQ. The CDR3 runs 15 residues. The CDR3 loop reads CASSLAVQLSYEQYF. CDR3 bases: TGCGCCAGCAGCTTGGCCGTCCAGCTTTCCTACGAGCAGTACTTC.

This clonotype was seen a single time. A much larger clone sits a single nucleotide away, making a read error possible. The chain combines TRBV29-1 with TRBJ2-1, with TRBD2 as a possible D gene (5 bases). The CDR3 is 13 amino acids. The germline V gene encodes CDR1 SQVTM and CDR2 ANQGSEA. CDR3 sequence: CGVRGLGVDEQFF. The CDR3 nucleotides are TGCGGCGTCCGCGGGTTGGGTGTCGATGAGCAGTTCTTC.

This clonotype was recorded once. A much bigger clone sits one base away, suggesting this may be a read error. This chain links TRBV20-1 with TRBJ1-4; no firm D call. This CDR3 comprises 13 residues. Looked up from germline, CDR1 is DFQATT and CDR2 is SNEGSKA (reference sequence). Trimming shortened V by 6 bases and J by 2 bases, and 10 bases separated the two germline ends. The CDR3 nucleotides read TGCAGTGCCCTGGCCAGCACTAATGAAAAACTGTTTTTT. Protein sequence: CSALASTNEKLFF.

There are many counts of this clonotype. The rearrangement uses TRBV6-2 or TRBV6-3 and TRBJ2-7; possibly TRBD2 for D (6 bases). CDR3 length: 15 residues. V lost 2 bases to trimming and J lost 2 bases, with 13 bases between them. Germline CDR1 MNHEY, CDR2 SVGEGT. Here the CDR3 reads CASSYLGTSTYEQYF. DNA for the CDR3: TGTGCCAGCAGTTACCTAGGGACTTCCACCTACGAGCAGTACTTC.

This clonotype showed up many times. V is TRBV7-2 and J is TRBJ2-4; no firm D call. Germline V gene data show CDR1 as SGHTA and CDR2 as FQGNSA. The CDR3 consists of 14 residues. V gave up 0 bases and J gave up 1 base, with 4 bases separating them. In DNA form, the CDR3 reads TGTGCCAGCAGCTTAGCCCCTGCCAAAAACATTCAGTACTTC. Amino acid sequence: CASSLAPAKNIQYF.

This clonotype turned up a few times. The gene calls are TRBV25-1 and TRBJ2-3, with D perhaps TRBD2 (5 bases). Germline V gene lookup returns CDR1 MGHDK and CDR2 SYGVNS. Trimming stripped 2 bases from V and 4 bases from J, with 16 bases between. CDR3 length: 16 residues. The CDR3 spells CASSERMVGGSDTQYF. Here the CDR3 DNA reads TGTGCCAGCAGTGAAAGGATGGTAGGAGGCTCAGATACGCAGTATTTT.

This clonotype was seen a few times. The rearrangement links TRBV10-3 to TRBJ2-1; 8 bases are shared with TRBD2. Per germline, CDR1 ENHRY and CDR2 SYGVKD. V shed 2 bases and J 9 bases; nucleotides not matched to a gene: 0. The CDR3 has 12 residues. In nucleotides, the CDR3 is TGTGCCATCAGTGAGAGCGGGAGTGAGCAGTTCTTC. Protein product: CAISESGSEQFF.